Listed below are T cell receptor beta chains from one sample, sequenced in a study of blood T cell repertoires in COVID-19. Here immunoSEQ multiplex PCR was the method, and the copy in TCRdb shows in-frame clones only, minus some. Of around 450,000 clones in the sample, around nine tenths were seen once. Input material: peripheral blood. These receptors were taken from a woman aged 25 to 39 with acute or convalescent COVID-19. CDR3s include the opening cysteine and the closing phenylalanine or tryptophan. The size field is filled for only some rows; it gives once, few, many or a size class.

j_call v_call clone_size cdr3_aa
TRBJ2-5 TRBV4-1 - CASSDSRMTGVGRETQYF
TRBJ2-3 TRBV10-1 - CASSPGLGGTDTQYF
TRBJ2-7 TRBV6-5 - CASSYSSIGSSYEQYF
TRBJ2-2 TRBV6-5 - CASSFGTGELFF
TRBJ2-7 TRBV5-1 - CASSDGWAAYEQYF
TRBJ2-1 TRBV5-4 - CASSFGQDNNEQFF
TRBJ2-1 TRBV7-9 - CASSLGLIYNEQFF
TRBJ2-1 TRBV14 - CASSLKGAHAYNEQFF
TRBJ1-2 TRBV6-5 - CASAGSYYGYTF
TRBJ2-7 TRBV27 - CASISNRRGYEQYF
TRBJ2-5 TRBV5-4 - CASRPGTGQRETQYF
TRBJ1-2 TRBV6-1 - CASSDRQGASGYTF
TRBJ2-5 TRBV20-1 - CSAINQETQYF
TRBJ1-3 TRBV5-4 - CASSLEGRAGNTIYF
TRBJ2-1 TRBV10-1 - CASSPTVGWGGEQFF
TRBJ2-7 TRBV27 - CASSSRRLLAYEQYF
TRBJ1-6 TRBV7-9 - CASSLQQGNSPLHF
TRBJ1-1 TRBV28 - CASSWGTGINTEAFF
TRBJ2-5 TRBV20-1 - CSASQTGQGTQYF
TRBJ2-1 TRBV4-1 few CASSQVFASSLNEQFF
TRBJ1-1 TRBV7-3 - CASSLEPPTVNTEAFF
TRBJ1-1 TRBV6-5 - CASTRGGRLVTEAFF
TRBJ1-3 TRBV5-1 once CASSLGRSGNTIYF
TRBJ1-1 TRBV10-3 - CAISGLIQGDEAFF
TRBJ1-6 TRBV27 - CASSWTAGGNSPLHF
TRBJ1-2 TRBV9 few CASSAGQGMRGYTF
TRBJ1-1 TRBV20-1 - CRTTSNTEAFF
TRBJ1-6 TRBV19 - CASSPRYGVGSYNSPLHF
TRBJ2-1 TRBV18 - CASSPSPLDDEQFF
TRBJ2-5 TRBV5-1 - CASSLGTVQETQYF
TRBJ2-1 TRBV7-8 - CASSLAGRVNEQFF
TRBJ2-2 TRBV7-9 - CASSSTGNTGELFF
TRBJ2-6 TRBV21-1 - CASSRRVSGANVLTF
TRBJ2-4 TRBV19 - CASSIDPSGVNIQYF
TRBJ1-1 TRBV6-2/TRBV6-3 once CASSYSGTGWLDTEAFF
TRBJ1-1 TRBV18 - CASSPSEYTEAFF
TRBJ2-7 TRBV30 - CAWSVLGTANEQYF
TRBJ1-3 TRBV30 - CAWSKGTGGNTIYF
TRBJ1-1 TRBV7-3 - CASSQSNRGSNTEAFF
TRBJ1-4 TRBV28 once CASSWGQGGEKLFF
TRBJ1-4 TRBV3-1/TRBV3-2 - CASRPDRGLSEKLFF
TRBJ2-7 TRBV12-3/TRBV12-4 - CASSLDLAGEQYF
TRBJ2-1 TRBV4-2 - CASSQDLAGGHNEQFF
TRBJ2-7 TRBV6-5 - CASSRDRDEQYF
TRBJ2-5 TRBV4-1 - CASSEDKLQETQYF
TRBJ2-5 TRBV29-1 - CSVEDLGRRQETQYF
TRBJ1-1 TRBV11-3 once CASSLDSNTEAFF
TRBJ1-2 TRBV30 - CAWSVLLNDGYTF
TRBJ2-7 TRBV28 - CASSSTGSHEQYF
TRBJ2-3 TRBV11-2 - CASSSGTASTDTQYF
TRBJ2-3 TRBV7-3 - CASSTLAGDTQYF
TRBJ2-5 TRBV7-2 - CASSLASLAAKYQETQYF
TRBJ2-2 TRBV9 - CASSVTSGGANTGELFF
TRBJ1-6 TRBV27 - CASRNRADNSPLHF
TRBJ1-1 TRBV6-5 few CASSYDRELRTEAFF
TRBJ2-7 TRBV4-1 - CASSQGWGASYEQYF
TRBJ2-1 TRBV4-2 once CASSQDQAVLVSEQFF
TRBJ1-1 TRBV11-2 - CASSLAGGFAEAFF
TRBJ1-5 TRBV6-5 - CASRFKSNQPQHF
TRBJ1-4 TRBV19 - CASRWGQDFNNEKLFF